This TCR beta chain was recovered during a study of T cells after posttransplantation cyclophosphamide. Study-level findings and limits: Recipient CMV seropositivity and CMV reactivation strongly tracked TRB clonality. Later blood repertoires were often dominated by clones from the donor CD8+ memory compartment.

The repertoire was sequenced with immunoSEQ multiplex PCR; TCRdb's copy has only in-frame clones and lacks some. This sample yields 15,000 to 20,000 clones, of which roughly 80% are seen a single time; 2.5% to 3% belongs to the top ten. Germline V gene data show CDR1 as SGHTA and CDR2 as FQGNSA. The V and J ends lost 1 base and 2 bases respectively, with 12 bases between them. The CDR3 has 16 residues. This clone has just a few counts. As yet, its antigen is unknown. Sampled 1 year posttransplant, controls received myeloablative marrow transplants, methotrexate and a calcineurin inhibitor. The TCR comes from a male patient younger than 45 who received an allogeneic stem cell transplant from an unrelated donor, was CMV-positive, and had acute and chronic GVHD. Some T cells may be the graft donor's. V is TRBV7-2 and J is TRBJ2-4, with D possibly matching TRBD1 (6 bases). The sequencing used PBMCs, collected 441 days after allogeneic stem cell transplant with calcineurin inhibitor and methotrexate. CDR3 coding DNA: TGTGCCAGCAGCTTAGGGGGAACAGGGCCCAAAAACATTCAGTACTTC. This codes for CASSLGGTGPKNIQYF. Complete variable domain (other parts from reference TRBV7-2 and TRBJ2-4): GAGVSQSPSNKVTEKGKDVELRCDPISGHTALYWYRQSLGQGLEFLIYFQGNSAPDKSGLPSDRFSAERTGGSVSTLTIQRTQQEDSAVYLCASSLGGTGPKNIQYFGAGTRLSVL.